The 22 T cell receptor beta chains presented below share a single source sample, sequenced in a study of blood T cell repertoires in COVID-19. TCRdb keeps only in-frame clones here, not all; method: immunoSEQ multiplex PCR. This table holds hundreds of thousands of clones, approximately 86% found once. Sequencing was performed on peripheral blood. The receptors originated from a man older than 75 with acute or convalescent COVID-19.

The J gene is TRBJ2-7, the V gene TRBV29-1, with D possibly TRBD1 on 6 matching bases. V was shortened by 1 base and J by 5 bases, with 9 bases between the two germline ends. Germline-derived CDR1 and CDR2 are SQVTM and ANQGSEA. This CDR3 comprises 12 residues. CDR3 nucleotides: TGCAGCGTTGAAGGGACAGCGGACGAGCAGTACTTC. Translation gives CSVEGTADEQYF.

The CDR3 here is CASSQDQRSPGGSSYNEQFF. CDR3 DNA sequence: TGTGCCAGCAGCCAAGATCAACGTTCCCCGGGAGGGAGCTCCTACAATGAGCAGTTCTTC. The V call is TRBV3-1 (or the pseudogene TRBV3-2), the J call TRBJ2-1, with TRBD2 matching 8 bases. Germline V gene data show CDR1 as LGHDT and CDR2 as YNNKEL (reference sequence). The V segment lost 0 bases and the J segment 0 bases; nucleotides outside the gene matches: 13. This CDR3 comprises 20 residues.

The chain recombines TRBV18 with TRBJ1-3, with a tentative D call TRBD1 (5 bases). V lost 3 bases to trimming and J lost 3 bases, with 12 bases between them. This CDR3 comprises 15 residues. The germline CDR1 and CDR2 sequences are KGHSH and LQKENI. CDR3 amino acids: CASSPGGAGGNTIYF. CDR3 DNA sequence: TGTGCCAGCTCACCTGGCGGGGCTGGTGGAAACACCATATATTTT.

This rearrangement joins TRBV7-9 to TRBJ2-7, with 12 bases identical to TRBD2. V lost 4 bases and J lost 0; bases outside the gene matches: 1. The length of the CDR3 is 15 residues. CDR1 and CDR2 (germline): SEHNR, FQNEAQ (reference sequence). The DNA for the CDR3 is TGTGCCAGCAGCTGGACTAGCGGGAACTCCTACGAGCAGTACTTC. Protein: CASSWTSGNSYEQYF.

The rearrangement links TRBV20-1 to TRBJ2-2, with no clear D. Germline values: CDR1 DFQATT, CDR2 SNEGSKA (reference sequence). The CDR3 has 15 residues. Trimming left V 6 bases short and J 1 base short, with 15 bases between. The CDR3 sequence: CSASSLRWNTGELFF. CDR3 coding DNA: TGCAGTGCGAGTTCCCTGCGGTGGAACACCGGGGAGCTGTTTTTT.

The rearrangement links TRBV4-3 to TRBJ1-2; 7 bases agree with TRBD1. The V gene's germline CDR1 is LGHNA and CDR2 YSLEER. Trimming cost V 5 bases and J 2 bases; bases outside gene matches: 8. This CDR3 is 15 amino acids long. This CDR3 is CASSIRQGYNYGYTF. For the CDR3, the DNA is TGCGCCAGCAGCATCCGACAGGGCTACAACTATGGCTACACCTTC.

A remark on this clone: One end of the junction fails to match germline, which may point to a read error. This chain connects TRBV3-1 (or the pseudogene TRBV3-2) to TRBJ1-2; a possible D gene is TRBD1 (6 bases). The germline V gene encodes CDR1 LGHDT and CDR2 YNNKEL (reference sequence). The CDR3 loop spans 13 amino acids. This CDR3 reads CASSEDRWMDYTF. Here the CDR3 DNA reads TGTGCCAGCAGCGAAGACAGGTGGATGGACTACACCTTC.

J is TRBJ2-7 and V is TRBV18; 7 nucleotides line up with TRBD2. This CDR3 has 15 amino acids. Germline V gene lookup returns CDR1 KGHSH and CDR2 LQKENI. V shed 4 bases, J shed 1 base, and the junction held 7 bases outside the gene matches. The CDR3 coding sequence is TGTGCCAGCTCACGGGCGGCCGGGGGGTCCTACGAGCAGTACTTC. This codes for CASSRAAGGSYEQYF.

The chain recombines TRBV19 with TRBJ2-7, with 13 nucleotides matching TRBD2. Trimming removed 4 bases from V and 6 bases from J; junction bases left unmatched: 6. This CDR3 region has 15 residues. The germline gives CDR1 LNHDA, CDR2 SQIVND (reference sequence). The CDR3 sequence is CASSTWTSGSPEQYF. Written as DNA, the CDR3 is TGTGCCAGTAGTACCTGGACTAGCGGGAGCCCCGAGCAGTACTTC.

The V and J genes are TRBV11-2 and TRBJ2-1; D is perhaps TRBD1 (5 bases). This CDR3 spans 15 amino acids. Germline values: CDR1 SGHAT, CDR2 FQNNGV. Trimming stripped 1 base from V and 3 bases from J, with 10 bases between. Written as DNA, the CDR3 is TGTGCCAGCAGCTTAGGGCAGGGTAGCTACAATGAGCAGTTCTTC. Protein: CASSLGQGSYNEQFF.

This rearrangement joins TRBV29-1 to TRBJ1-2, with D unresolved. The V gene lost 7 bases and the J gene lost 7 bases, with 10 bases spanning the gap. The CDR3 is 10 residues long. Per the germline V gene, CDR1 is SQVTM and CDR2 is ANQGSEA. CDR3 DNA sequence: TGCAGCGGTCTGGAGGGTGGCTACACCTTC. Protein sequence: CSGLEGGYTF.

The genes are TRBV3-1 (or the pseudogene TRBV3-2) and TRBJ2-5, with D perhaps matching TRBD1 (5 bases). The ends were cut back, 4 bases at V and 5 bases at J, with 14 bases in the middle. The CDR3 loop spans 14 amino acids. Germline V gene sequence: CDR1 LGHDT, CDR2 YNNKEL (reference sequence). The CDR3 region is CASSPLDRGETQYF. In DNA, the CDR3 is TGTGCCAGCAGCCCTCTCGACAGAGGCGAGACCCAGTACTTC.

DNA of the CDR3: TGTGCCAGTACGACAGCGAGCTCCTACGAGCAGTACTTC. This translates into CASTTASSYEQYF. J is TRBJ2-7 and V is TRBV19, with D perhaps TRBD1 (5 bases). Germline V gene sequence: CDR1 LNHDA, CDR2 SQIVND (reference sequence). V was pared by 7 bases and J by 0 bases, with 10 bases between. The CDR3 loop spans 13 amino acids. Full variable domain (missing parts from reference TRBV19 and TRBJ2-7): DGGITQSPKYLFRKEGQNVTLSCEQNLNHDAMYWYRQDPGQGLRLIYYSQIVNDFQKGDIAEGYSVSREKKESFPLTVTSAQKNPTAFYLCASTTASSYEQYFGPGTRLTVT.

The chain joins TRBV27 to TRBJ2-1, with 8 bases fitting TRBD2. Germline CDR1 and CDR2: MNHEY and SMNVEV (reference sequence). The CDR3 runs to 16 residues. The trim removed 1 base at V and 8 bases at J, leaving 10 bases unmatched. CDR3 DNA sequence: TGTGCCAGCAGTTTATTCCCCCGGGGGGGCCTGGATGAGCAGTTCTTC. Protein product: CASSLFPRGGLDEQFF.

The chain couples TRBV18 to TRBJ2-2; 9 nucleotides match TRBD2. Germline V gene sequence: CDR1 KGHSH, CDR2 LQKENI. With 3 bases clipped from V and 2 bases from J, the junction kept 4 bases outside the gene matches. This CDR3 region has 16 residues. The chain's CDR3 is CASSPSGGQNTGELFF. CDR3 bases: TGTGCCAGCTCACCTAGCGGGGGTCAAAACACCGGGGAGCTGTTTTTT. Full variable domain (outside the CDR3, taken from reference TRBV18 and TRBJ2-2): NAGVMQNPRHLVRRRGQEARLRCSPMKGHSHVYWYRQLPEEGLKFMVYLQKENIIDESGMPKERFSAEFPKEGPSILRIQQVVRGDSAAYFCASSPSGGQNTGELFFGEGSRLTVL.

The chain recombines TRBV2 with TRBJ1-4; possible D gene TRBD1, 6 bases. The CDR3 runs 15 residues. V was trimmed by 9 bases and J by 0 bases, leaving 14 bases between them. The V gene's germline CDR1 is SNHLY and CDR2 FYNNEI. CDR3 sequence: CASSPTGSTNEKLFF. The CDR3 nucleotides are TGTGCCAGTAGTCCAACAGGGTCAACTAATGAAAAACTGTTTTTT.

DNA for the CDR3: TGTGCCAGCAGCCAGGACTTGTACAATGAGCAGTTCTTC. This codes for CASSQDLYNEQFF. The chain links TRBV7-7 to TRBJ2-1; D may be TRBD2 (5 bases). The CDR3 consists of 13 residues. Trimming removed 5 bases from V and 4 bases from J, with 9 bases in between. The germline CDR1 and CDR2 sequences are SSHAT and FNYEAQ (reference sequence).

In this sample, this clone turned up a few times. This chain connects TRBV6-5 to TRBJ1-2, with 7 positions matching TRBD1. Per germline, CDR1 MNHEY and CDR2 SVGAGI. Trimming cost V 10 bases and J 4 bases; bases outside gene matches: 9. The CDR3 covers 13 residues. CDR3 sequence reads: CAIRRQGGYGYTF. Here the CDR3 DNA reads TGTGCCATTAGGAGACAGGGCGGCTATGGCTACACCTTC.

The J gene is TRBJ2-1, the V gene TRBV10-3; 12 nucleotides line up with TRBD2. With 0 bases clipped from V and 9 bases from J, the junction kept 9 bases outside the gene matches. The germline gives CDR1 ENHRY, CDR2 SYGVKD. This CDR3 has 17 amino acids. CDR3 nucleotides: TGTGCCATCAGTGAGTCGAGTTTCTCTAGCGGGGGGGGTGAGCAGTTCTTC. Amino acids: CAISESSFSSGGGEQFF.

V gene TRBV5-6 combines with J gene TRBJ1-1; 8 bases map to TRBD1. The CDR3 runs 16 residues. CDR1 and CDR2 from the germline V gene are SGHDT and YYEEEE. V dropped 3 bases and J dropped 2; count of bases not matched to a gene: 9. The CDR3, as DNA: TGTGCCAGCAGCTGGGACAGGAGGTATACCAACACTGAAGCTTTCTTT. It yields the protein CASSWDRRYTNTEAFF.

This clone was recorded only once. V gene TRBV14 combines with J gene TRBJ2-2; D may be TRBD1 (5 bases). V lost 7 bases and J 1 base, leaving 10 bases between the germline ends. Germline V gives CDR1 SGHDN, CDR2 FVKESK. This CDR3 spans 14 amino acids. In DNA, the CDR3 is TGTGCCAGCAAGGGCAGGGTGAACACCGGGGAGCTGTTTTTT. Translated: CASKGRVNTGELFF.

The chain uses TRBV7-3 and TRBJ2-3, with 8 bases that match TRBD2. J gave up 4 bases and V 5 bases, and 11 bases lay outside the gene matches. CDR3 length equals 16 residues. Germline CDR1 reads SGHTA; CDR2 reads FQGTGA. The CDR3 DNA reads TGTGCCAGCAGCCCATCAAGCGGGAGAGTGTCAGATACGCAGTATTTT. Protein product: CASSPSSGRVSDTQYF.